A selection of T cell receptor beta chains follows, all from one sample in a study of human T cells and chemical hapten exposure. TCRdb called the RACE reads again in MiXCR, with one record for every CDR3 protein. The sample yields 80,000 to 95,000 distinct CDR3 sequences, about 8.9% seen once. Sequencing used whole blood, obtained in connection with sensitization to the hapten diphenylcyclopropenone (DPC). The receptors were gathered from a woman between 40 and 55 years old with alopecia areata. Some clones in this sample may be carry-over from other donors' samples. Both conserved end residues are part of each CDR3. Fields, in order: V gene, CDR3 length, D gene, clone size, J gene, CDR3 protein, CDR3 DNA. The D gene is left open where the match is weak. Clone size appears in some rows only: once, few, many, or a class for an expanded clone.

V: TRBV7-2
length: 13
D: .
size: few
J: TRBJ1-1
CDR3: CASSFRGKLEAFF
DNA: TGTGCCAGCAGCTTCCGGGGGAAGCTGGAAGCTTTCTTT

V: TRBV12-3/TRBV12-4
length: 15
D: .
size: many
J: TRBJ2-2
CDR3: CASSPGQTNTGELFF
DNA: TGTGCCAGCAGTCCCGGCCAGACGAACACCGGGGAGCTGTTTTTT

V: TRBV5-1
length: 16
D: TRBD2
size: few
J: TRBJ2-1
CDR3: CASSSFLAGGHNEQFF
DNA: TGCGCCAGCAGCTCCTTCCTAGCGGGGGGGCACAATGAGCAGTTCTTC

V: TRBV29-1
length: 15
D: .
size: many
J: TRBJ2-3
CDR3: CSVDAGRIGTDTQYF
DNA: TGCAGCGTTGACGCAGGGAGGATCGGCACAGATACGCAGTATTTT

V: TRBV4-1
length: 15
D: .
size: .
J: TRBJ1-2
CDR3: CASSQDRQVPYGYTF
DNA: TGCGCCAGCAGCCAAGATCGGCAGGTTCCCTATGGCTACACCTTC

V: TRBV29-1
length: 11
D: .
size: .
J: TRBJ2-3
CDR3: CSAGEVDTQYF
DNA: TGCAGCGCTGGTGAAGTAGATACGCAGTATTTT

V: TRBV12-3/TRBV12-4
length: 14
D: .
size: many
J: TRBJ2-2
CDR3: CASSLNRDTGELFF
DNA: TGTGCCAGCAGTCTCAACAGGGACACCGGGGAGCTGTTTTTT

V: TRBV7-9
length: 17
D: .
size: .
J: TRBJ2-2
CDR3: CASSVILGQAVDGELFF
DNA: TGTGCCAGCAGCGTAATTCTCGGGCAGGCCGTGGACGGGGAGCTGTTTTTT

V: TRBV18
length: 14
D: .
size: many
J: TRBJ1-5
CDR3: CASSPQAGNQPQHF
DNA: TGTGCCAGCTCACCGCAGGCAGGCAATCAGCCCCAGCATTTT

V: TRBV28
length: 15
D: .
size: many
J: TRBJ2-2
CDR3: CASSSSFIETGELFF
DNA: TGTGCCAGCAGTTCGAGTTTCATCGAGACCGGGGAGCTGTTTTTT

V: TRBV6-5
length: 13
D: .
size: few
J: TRBJ2-7
CDR3: CASRFPGRVEQYF
DNA: TGTGCCAGCAGATTTCCGGGCCGCGTGGAGCAGTACTTC

V: TRBV12-3/TRBV12-4
length: 14
D: .
size: .
J: TRBJ2-3
CDR3: CAGSPGPGTDTQYF
DNA: TGTGCCGGCAGCCCAGGGCCGGGAACAGATACGCAGTATTTT

V: TRBV10-3
length: 15
D: TRBD1
size: many
J: TRBJ2-7
CDR3: CAISEPGTVIYEQYF
DNA: TGTGCCATCAGTGAACCCGGGACAGTAATCTACGAGCAGTACTTC

V: TRBV12-3/TRBV12-4
length: 14
D: .
size: .
J: TRBJ2-2
CDR3: CASSLAGPVGELFF
DNA: TGTGCCAGCAGTTTAGCTGGTCCGGTCGGGGAGCTGTTTTTT

V: TRBV20-1
length: 14
D: TRBD1
size: many
J: TRBJ2-5
CDR3: CSARDGTGHETQYF
DNA: TGCAGTGCTAGAGATGGGACAGGGCACGAGACCCAGTACTTC

V: TRBV12-3/TRBV12-4
length: 12
D: TRBD1
size: few
J: TRBJ1-2
CDR3: CASIPQGGAHTF
DNA: TGTGCCAGCATCCCACAGGGGGGAGCTCACACCTTC

V: TRBV2
length: 12
D: .
size: .
J: TRBJ2-7
CDR3: CASSYTGHEQYF
DNA: TGTGCCAGCAGTTACACAGGCCACGAGCAGTACTTC

V: TRBV30
length: 13
D: .
size: .
J: TRBJ1-3
CDR3: CAWRNGPGNTIYF
DNA: TGTGCCTGGAGAAATGGACCTGGAAACACCATATATTTT

V: TRBV18
length: 15
D: .
size: few
J: TRBJ2-1
CDR3: CASSPWFRTYNEQFF
DNA: TGTGCCAGCTCACCTTGGTTTAGAACCTACAATGAGCAGTTCTTC

V: TRBV12-3/TRBV12-4
length: 11
D: .
size: many
J: TRBJ2-3
CDR3: CASSFTDTQYF
DNA: TGTGCCAGCAGCTTCACAGATACGCAGTATTTT

V: TRBV20-1
length: 13
D: .
size: many
J: TRBJ2-1
CDR3: CSARKSGGNEQFF
DNA: TGCAGTGCTAGAAAGTCTGGGGGCAATGAGCAGTTCTTC

V: TRBV4-2
length: 14
D: .
size: many
J: TRBJ1-5
CDR3: CASSLQVYNQPQHF
DNA: TGTGCCAGCAGCCTCCAGGTTTACAATCAGCCCCAGCATTTT

V: TRBV6-1
length: 17
D: .
size: many
J: TRBJ1-3
CDR3: CASSETPRLSSGNTIYF
DNA: TGTGCCAGCAGTGAAACCCCGAGACTGAGTTCAGGAAACACCATATATTTT

V: TRBV19
length: 15
D: TRBD1
size: many
J: TRBJ2-2
CDR3: CASSMQGASTGELFF
DNA: TGTGCCAGTAGTATGCAGGGGGCTAGCACCGGGGAGCTGTTTTTT

V: TRBV12-3/TRBV12-4
length: 15
D: TRBD1
size: many
J: TRBJ2-7
CDR3: CASSARDRGSYEQYF
DNA: TGTGCCAGCAGTGCCCGGGACAGGGGCTCCTACGAGCAGTACTTC

V: TRBV5-1
length: 14
D: TRBD1
size: many
J: TRBJ2-7
CDR3: CASSAGTGSGEQYF
DNA: TGCGCCAGCAGCGCCGGGACAGGGTCCGGCGAGCAGTACTTC

V: TRBV6-1
length: 14
D: .
size: many
J: TRBJ2-5
CDR3: CASSAGHSGETQYF
DNA: TGTGCCAGCAGTGCAGGACATTCGGGAGAGACCCAGTACTTC

V: TRBV5-1
length: 15
D: .
size: .
J: TRBJ2-7
CDR3: CASSLFGGSSYEQYF
DNA: TGCGCCAGCAGCTTGTTCGGGGGTAGCTCCTACGAGCAGTACTTC

V: TRBV6-5
length: 15
D: TRBD1
size: few
J: TRBJ2-3
CDR3: CASRELPGGRDTQYF
DNA: TGTGCCAGCAGGGAGCTCCCAGGGGGTAGAGATACGCAGTATTTT

V: TRBV19
length: 12
D: TRBD1
size: few
J: TRBJ1-5
CDR3: CATGQESWPQHF
DNA: TGTGCCACTGGACAGGAGTCTTGGCCCCAGCATTTT

V: TRBV29-1
length: 12
D: .
size: few
J: TRBJ1-2
CDR3: CSVDRGLDGYTF
DNA: TGCAGCGTTGATAGAGGGTTGGATGGCTACACCTTC

V: TRBV12-3/TRBV12-4
length: 14
D: .
size: .
J: TRBJ1-1
CDR3: CASSGTTLWTEAFF
DNA: TGTGCCAGCAGCGGGACAACCCTGTGGACTGAAGCTTTCTTT

V: TRBV20-1
length: 16
D: .
size: .
J: TRBJ1-2
CDR3: CSASRSDRPGLYGYTF
DNA: TGCAGTGCTAGCCGGTCAGACAGGCCCGGGCTCTATGGCTACACCTTC

V: TRBV30
length: 13
D: .
size: many
J: TRBJ2-4
CDR3: CAWSVQVADIQYF
DNA: TGTGCCTGGAGTGTACAGGTAGCGGACATTCAGTACTTC

V: TRBV2
length: 13
D: .
size: .
J: TRBJ1-5
CDR3: CASTTGEAQPQHF
DNA: TGTGCCAGCACCACAGGTGAAGCTCAGCCCCAGCATTTT

V: TRBV7-2
length: 16
D: TRBD1
size: many
J: TRBJ2-3
CDR3: CASSSDRDRSTDTQYF
DNA: TGTGCCAGCAGCTCCGACCGGGACAGAAGCACAGATACGCAGTATTTT

V: TRBV11-2
length: 17
D: TRBD2
size: .
J: TRBJ2-3
CDR3: CASSTPRLAGLPDTQYF
DNA: TGTGCCAGCAGCACGCCTCGACTAGCGGGGTTGCCAGATACGCAGTATTTT

V: TRBV20-1
length: 11
D: .
size: many
J: TRBJ1-5
CDR3: CSLNSNQPQHF
DNA: TGCAGCCTGAATAGCAATCAGCCCCAGCATTTT

V: TRBV29-1
length: 13
D: .
size: few
J: TRBJ1-1
CDR3: CSVATALNTEAFF
DNA: TGCAGCGTAGCGACAGCCCTGAACACTGAAGCTTTCTTT

V: TRBV10-3
length: 15
D: TRBD1
size: many
J: TRBJ1-5
CDR3: CAIGRTGDSNQPQHF
DNA: TGTGCCATCGGAAGGACAGGGGATAGCAATCAGCCCCAGCATTTT